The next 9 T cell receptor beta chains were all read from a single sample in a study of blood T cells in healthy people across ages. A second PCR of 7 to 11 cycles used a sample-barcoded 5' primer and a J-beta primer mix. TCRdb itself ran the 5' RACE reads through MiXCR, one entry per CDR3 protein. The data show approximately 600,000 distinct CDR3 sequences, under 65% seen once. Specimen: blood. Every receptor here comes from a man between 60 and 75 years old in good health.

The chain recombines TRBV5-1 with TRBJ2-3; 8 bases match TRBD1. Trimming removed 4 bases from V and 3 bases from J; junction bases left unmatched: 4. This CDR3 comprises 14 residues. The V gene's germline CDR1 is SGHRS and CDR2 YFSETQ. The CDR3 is CASSQGQETDTQYF. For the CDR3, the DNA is TGCGCCAGCAGCCAGGGACAGGAGACAGATACGCAGTATTTT.

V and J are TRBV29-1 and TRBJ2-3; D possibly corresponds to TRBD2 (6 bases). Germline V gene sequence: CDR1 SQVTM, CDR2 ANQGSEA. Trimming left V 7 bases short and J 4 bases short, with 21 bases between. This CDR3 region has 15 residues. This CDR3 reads CSARTGWEASDTQYF. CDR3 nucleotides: TGCAGCGCCAGAACCGGGTGGGAGGCTTCAGATACGCAGTATTTT.

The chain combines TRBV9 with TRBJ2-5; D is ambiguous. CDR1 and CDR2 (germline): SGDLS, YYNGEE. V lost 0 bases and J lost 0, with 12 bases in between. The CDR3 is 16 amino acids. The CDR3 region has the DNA TGTGCCAGCAGCGTAGGTCCGGTTGGGTACCAAGAGACCCAGTACTTC. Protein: CASSVGPVGYQETQYF.

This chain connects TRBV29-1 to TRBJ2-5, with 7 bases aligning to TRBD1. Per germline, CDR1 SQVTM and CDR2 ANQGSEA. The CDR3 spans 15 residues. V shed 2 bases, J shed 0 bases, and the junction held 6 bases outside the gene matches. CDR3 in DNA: TGCAGCGTTGAACCCGGACAGGCGTACCAAGAGACCCAGTACTTC. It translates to CSVEPGQAYQETQYF.

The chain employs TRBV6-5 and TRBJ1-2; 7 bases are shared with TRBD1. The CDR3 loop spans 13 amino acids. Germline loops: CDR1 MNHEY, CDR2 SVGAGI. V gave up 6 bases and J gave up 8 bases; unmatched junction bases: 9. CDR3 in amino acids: CASSYRTGAGYTF. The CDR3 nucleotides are TGTGCCAGCAGCTACAGGACAGGTGCCGGCTACACCTTC.

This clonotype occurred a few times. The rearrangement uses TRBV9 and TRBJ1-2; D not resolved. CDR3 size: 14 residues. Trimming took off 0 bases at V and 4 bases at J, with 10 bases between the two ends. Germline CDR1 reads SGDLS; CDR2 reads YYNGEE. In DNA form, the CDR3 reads TGTGCCAGCAGCGTAGAGGACGGAATCTATGGCTACACCTTC. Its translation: CASSVEDGIYGYTF.

In nucleotides, the CDR3 is TGTGCCAGCAGCCTGGGTGGCCTGGGGCAAGAGACCCAGTACTTC. It translates to CASSLGGLGQETQYF. The chain links TRBV3-1 to TRBJ2-5; no clear D gene. CDR3 size: 15 residues. Germline V CDR1 and CDR2: LGHDT, YNNKEL (reference sequence). V dropped 4 bases and J dropped 2 bases, with 14 bases sitting between them.

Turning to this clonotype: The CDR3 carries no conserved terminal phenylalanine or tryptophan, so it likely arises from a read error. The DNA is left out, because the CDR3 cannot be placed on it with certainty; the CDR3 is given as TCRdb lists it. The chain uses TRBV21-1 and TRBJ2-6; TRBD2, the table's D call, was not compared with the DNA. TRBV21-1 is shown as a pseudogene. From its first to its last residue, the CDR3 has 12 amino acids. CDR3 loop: CGRGTGANVLTL.

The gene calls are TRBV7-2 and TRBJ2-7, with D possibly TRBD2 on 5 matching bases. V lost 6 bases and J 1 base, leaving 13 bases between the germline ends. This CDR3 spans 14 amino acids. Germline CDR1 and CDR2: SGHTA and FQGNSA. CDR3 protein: CASRRGLGSYEQYF. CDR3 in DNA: TGTGCCAGCAGGAGAGGGTTGGGGTCCTACGAGCAGTACTTC.